This T cell receptor (beta chain) originates from a study of T cells in Graves' hyperthyroidism and ophthalmopathy. The study's findings and limits: In the blood, most expanded thyroid clonotypes above 0.001 appeared as well.

Using RNA transcripts as the source, TCR beta CDR3 regions were amplified. TCR CDR3 regions were first amplified by RT-PCR with HTBI primers. A single record per CDR3 protein comes from TCRdb applying MiXCR to the multiplex PCR reads. In the table there are 650,000 to 700,000 distinct CDR3 sequences, around a sixth of which are singletons. Diagnosing involved the use of clinical symptoms, serum thyroxine and TRAb, thyroid ultrasound and orbital computed tomography. On this clonotype: The antigen remains unidentified.

The sample taken for sequencing was blood. This receptor was obtained from a man between 45 and 60 years old with Graves' hyperthyroidism.

CDR3 nucleotides: TGCGCCAGCAGCATCCGGCCCTCCAGTGGGGAAGAGACCCAGTACTTC. It specifies CASSIRPSSGEETQYF. The J gene is TRBJ2-5, the V gene TRBV5-1; D unclear. Germline-derived CDR1 and CDR2 are SGHRS and YFSETQ. The CDR3 is made up of 16 amino acids. V was shortened by 4 bases and J by 3 bases, with 19 bases between the two germline ends.